The 32 T cell receptor beta chains given below trace back to one sample, sequenced in a study of PD-1 blockade in classical Hodgkin lymphoma. No patient escaped relapse after autologous stem cell transplantation, and brentuximab vedotin exposure varied. Sequencing was performed with immunoSEQ multiplex PCR; in TCRdb, only in-frame clones are kept and a portion is missing. The sample yields approximately 150,000 clones, approximately 72% seen once. This sample comprised peripheral blood mononuclear cells (PBMCs), obtained before the second cycle of nivolumab. The receptors come from a human donor with classical Hodgkin lymphoma.

V is TRBV9 and J is TRBJ2-3; 14 positions agree with TRBD2. The CDR3 has 16 residues. Germline trimming cut 5 bases from V and 2 bases from J; bases unmatched to any gene: 4. The V gene's germline CDR1 is SGDLS and CDR2 YYNGEE. The CDR3 nucleotides are TGTGCCAGCAGAAGGACTAGCGGGGGGTACACAGATACGCAGTATTTT. This sequence encodes CASRRTSGGYTDTQYF.

J is TRBJ2-5 and V is TRBV6-5; a weak D match, TRBD2 (5 bases). V lost 2 bases and J lost 5, with 9 bases in between. This CDR3 is 13 amino acids long. Germline CDR1 MNHEY, CDR2 SVGAGI. This chain's CDR3 is CASSYTSAETQYF. In nucleotides, the CDR3 is TGTGCCAGCAGTTACACTAGTGCGGAGACCCAGTACTTC.

The J gene is TRBJ2-3, the V gene TRBV5-8, with a tentative D call TRBD1 (6 bases). The V and J ends lost 0 bases and 6 bases respectively, with 14 bases between them. Germline V gene data show CDR1 as SGHTS and CDR2 as YDEGEE. The CDR3 is 15 amino acids. The chain's CDR3 is CASSLAVGGLDTQYF. In nucleotides, the CDR3 is TGTGCCAGCAGCTTGGCCGTAGGGGGTCTGGATACGCAGTATTTT.

V gene TRBV14 combines with J gene TRBJ2-3; 8 bases match TRBD2. CDR3 length: 16 amino acids. V gave up 0 bases and J gave up 2 bases; unmatched junction bases: 4. Germline V CDR1 and CDR2: SGHDN, FVKESK. CDR3 DNA sequence: TGTGCCAGCAGCCAAGATAGCGGGATAGTCACAGATACGCAGTATTTT. Protein product: CASSQDSGIVTDTQYF.

The chain combines TRBV28 with TRBJ1-5, with 7 bases identical to TRBD1. Trimming took 6 bases from V and 3 from J; bases not matched to a gene: 8. The CDR3 covers 15 residues. Germline CDR1 reads MDHEN; CDR2 reads SYDVKM. The CDR3 here is CASSSPGTDNQPQHF. CDR3 sequence (DNA): TGTGCCAGCAGCAGCCCTGGGACAGACAATCAGCCCCAGCATTTT.

This clone was found a few times. The chain joins TRBV19 to TRBJ2-5, with 7 bases matching TRBD1. Losses at the gene ends were 7 bases for V and 2 bases for J; bases not matched to a gene: 7. Germline V gives CDR1 LNHDA, CDR2 SQIVND (reference sequence). The CDR3 spans 14 residues. The DNA for the CDR3 is TGTGCCAGTAAGGGACAGATCAATCAAGAGACCCAGTACTTC. Translated, it gives CASKGQINQETQYF.

J is TRBJ1-2 and V is TRBV10-3; D perhaps matches TRBD1 (6 bases). CDR1 and CDR2 (germline): ENHRY, SYGVKD. V lost 6 bases and J lost 0, with 8 bases in between. This CDR3 comprises 13 residues. The CDR3 sequence: CAIRDSTNYGYTF. As DNA, the CDR3 is TGTGCCATCAGGGACAGTACTAACTATGGCTACACCTTC.

The chain combines TRBV9 with TRBJ2-7, with 8 bases fitting TRBD2. This CDR3 is 15 amino acids long. With 0 bases clipped from V and 2 bases from J, the junction kept 4 bases outside the gene matches. Germline-derived CDR1 and CDR2 are SGDLS and YYNGEE. CDR3 amino acids: CASSVGGGPTYEQYF. The CDR3 nucleotides are TGTGCCAGCAGCGTAGGCGGGGGGCCTACCTACGAGCAGTACTTC.

The J gene is TRBJ2-3, the V gene TRBV4-2; TRBD2 agrees at 12 bases. CDR1 is LGHNA and CDR2 is YNFKEQ in the germline V gene. The CDR3 totals 18 residues. Trimming removed 2 bases from V and 0 bases from J; junction bases left unmatched: 6. The CDR3 region has the DNA TGTGCCAGCAGCCAATGGCTAGCGGGAGGGTTTAGCACAGATACGCAGTATTTT. Translating it yields CASSQWLAGGFSTDTQYF.

This clone was picked up a small number of times. This chain joins TRBV7-9 and TRBJ2-3; D unclear. Germline V gives CDR1 SEHNR, CDR2 FQNEAQ (reference sequence). V lost 7 bases, J lost 7 bases, and 9 bases lay in between. The CDR3 loop spans 11 amino acids. The chain's CDR3 is CASIEINTQYF. CDR3 in DNA: TGTGCCAGCATCGAAATAAATACGCAGTATTTT.

This chain joins TRBV7-8 and TRBJ1-1, with D perhaps matching TRBD1 (5 bases). The CDR3 runs to 15 residues. Per the germline V gene, CDR1 is SGHVS and CDR2 is FQNEAQ. Trimming removed 2 bases from V and 0 bases from J, with 10 bases in between. The CDR3 spells CASSLRLGLNTEAFF. As DNA, the CDR3 is TGTGCCAGCAGCTTAAGGCTGGGGCTGAACACTGAAGCTTTCTTT. Variable domain in full (rest from reference TRBV7-8 and TRBJ1-1): GAGVSQSPRYKVAKRGQDVALRCDPISGHVSLFWYQQALGQGPEFLTYFQNEAQLDKSGLPSDRFFAERPEGSVSTLKIQRTQQEDSAVYLCASSLRLGLNTEAFFGQGTRLTVV.

The J gene is TRBJ1-2, the V gene TRBV30, with TRBD1 matching over 11 bases. Germline V gene data show CDR1 as GTSNPN and CDR2 as SVGIG (reference sequence). Trimming cost V 5 bases and J 3 bases; bases outside gene matches: 2. There are 13 residues in the CDR3. The CDR3 coding sequence is TGTGCCTGGGGGGGACAGGGGGACTATGGCTACACCTTC. Protein product: CAWGGQGDYGYTF. The full variable domain, in which reference TRBV30 and TRBJ1-2 provide the parts outside the CDR3, is SQTIHQWPATLVQPVGSPLSLECTVEGTSNPNLYWYRQAAGRGLQLLFYSVGIGQISSEVPQNLSASRPQDRQFILSSKKLLLSDSGFYLCAWGGQGDYGYTFGSGTRLTVV.

The J gene is TRBJ1-5, the V gene TRBV29-1; possibly TRBD1 for D (5 bases). The CDR3 has 14 residues. Trimming took 6 bases from V and 0 from J, leaving 12 bases between them. Germline lookup yields CDR1 SQVTM and CDR2 ANQGSEA. The CDR3 region is CSVTQGFSNQPQHF. The CDR3, as DNA: TGCAGCGTGACTCAGGGCTTTAGCAATCAGCCCCAGCATTTT.

This clone was recorded once. J is TRBJ1-4 and V is TRBV10-3, with 7 bases lining up with TRBD1. The V segment lost 4 bases and the J segment 5 bases; nucleotides outside the gene matches: 10. Germline CDR1 is ENHRY and CDR2 is SYGVKD. The CDR3 covers 16 residues. The CDR3 here is CAISAIRGGGNEKLFF. Here the CDR3 DNA reads TGTGCCATCAGTGCAATTCGAGGGGGCGGGAATGAAAAACTGTTTTTT.

The rearrangement uses TRBV28 and TRBJ1-1; D is unclear. The V end lost 2 bases, the J end lost 5 bases, and 9 bases lay between the germline ends. The CDR3 consists of 13 residues. Germline CDR1 MDHEN, CDR2 SYDVKM. The CDR3 is CASSLGGRTEAFF. CDR3 sequence (DNA): TGTGCCAGCAGTTTAGGAGGCAGGACTGAAGCTTTCTTT.

V gene TRBV15 combines with J gene TRBJ2-1; 10 bases align to TRBD2. The trim removed 0 bases at V and 4 bases at J, leaving 18 bases unmatched. CDR3 length: 21 amino acids. Germline assignment: CDR1 LNHNV and CDR2 YYDKDF (reference sequence). For the CDR3, the DNA is TGTGCCACCAGCAGAGATCTGCCTCTTCTGTTACTAGCGGGGTATTACAATGAGCAGTTCTTC. Protein sequence: CATSRDLPLLLLAGYYNEQFF.

The chain employs TRBV23-1 and TRBJ1-5, with TRBD1 matching over 7 bases. TRBV23-1 is classed as an ORF, of uncertain function. This CDR3 comprises 15 residues. The V gene end was trimmed by 4 bases and the J gene end by 4 bases; junction bases not matched to a gene: 7. The CDR3 loop reads CASSRGGRVNQPQHF. Here the CDR3 DNA reads TGCGCCAGCAGTCGAGGGGGCAGGGTAAATCAGCCCCAGCATTTT.

The CDR3 bases are TGTGCCAGCAGTTTTAAAGATAATTCACCCCTCCACTTT. Encoded protein: CASSFKDNSPLHF. J is TRBJ1-6 and V is TRBV6-6; D uncertain. Germline loops: CDR1 MNHNY, CDR2 SVGAGI (reference sequence). There are 13 residues in the CDR3. V was pared by 4 bases and J by 5 bases, with 6 bases between.

The chain links TRBV7-2 to TRBJ2-5, with D possibly TRBD1 on 6 matching bases. The germline V gene encodes CDR1 SGHTA and CDR2 FQGNSA. The CDR3 runs to 14 residues. Trimming left V 7 bases short and J 7 bases short, with 19 bases between. Written as DNA, the CDR3 is TGTGCCAGCATCAATAATGCCAAACAGGGGACCCAGTACTTC. This gives the protein CASINNAKQGTQYF.

About this clone itself: Other DNA sequences in the sample encode the same CDR3. The DNA for the CDR3 is TGTGCCAGCAGTTTTCAGGGGGTTAATTCACCCCTCCACTTT. Translation: CASSFQGVNSPLHF. V usage is TRBV5-4 and J usage is TRBJ1-6; 7 bases line up with TRBD1. This CDR3 spans 14 amino acids. J was trimmed by 6 bases and V by 5 bases; bases with no gene match: 5. Germline V lookup: CDR1 SGHNT, CDR2 YYREEE (reference sequence). Full variable domain (rest looked up from reference TRBV5-4 and TRBJ1-6): ETGVTQSPTHLIKTRGQQVTLRCSSQSGHNTVSWYQQALGQGPQFIFQYYREEENGRGNFPPRFSGLQFPNYSSELNVNALELDDSALYLCASSFQGVNSPLHFGNGTRLTVT.

The CDR3 region is CSASIDTQYF. The CDR3 DNA is TGCAGTGCTTCGATAGATACGCAGTATTTT. The rearrangement links TRBV20-1 to TRBJ2-3; D uncertain. Trimming removed 5 bases from V and 5 bases from J, with 5 bases in between. This CDR3 is built from 10 residues. Germline values: CDR1 DFQATT, CDR2 SNEGSKA (reference sequence).

This clone was found once. The rearrangement uses TRBV5-4 and TRBJ2-7; D might be TRBD2 (5 bases). With 0 bases removed from V and 4 bases from J, the gap between germline ends came to 17 bases. Germline CDR1 reads SGHNT; CDR2 reads YYREEE (reference sequence). The CDR3 spans 16 residues. CDR3 region: CASSLGRLRAGYEQYF. CDR3 coding DNA: TGTGCCAGCAGCTTGGGACGACTAAGGGCCGGTTACGAGCAGTACTTC. The whole variable domain, remainder taken from reference TRBV5-4 and TRBJ2-7, is ETGVTQSPTHLIKTRGQQVTLRCSSQSGHNTVSWYQQALGQGPQFIFQYYREEENGRGNFPPRFSGLQFPNYSSELNVNALELDDSALYLCASSLGRLRAGYEQYFGPGTRLTVT.

V is TRBV5-1 and J is TRBJ2-5, with D perhaps matching TRBD1 or TRBD2 (5 bases each). The CDR3 totals 14 residues. Trimming removed 4 bases from V and 3 bases from J, with 13 bases in between. Germline lookup yields CDR1 SGHRS and CDR2 YFSETQ. CDR3 sequence: CASSPGTAEETQYF. In DNA form, the CDR3 reads TGCGCCAGCAGCCCCGGGACGGCAGAAGAGACCCAGTACTTC.

The CDR3 reads CASSKRQGVEAFF. Written as DNA, the CDR3 is TGTGCCAGCAGCAAAAGACAGGGGGTAGAAGCTTTCTTT. The chain has TRBV7-9 and TRBJ1-1, with 9 positions matching TRBD1. V was clipped by 5 bases and J by 8 bases; unmatched bases: 6. This CDR3 region has 13 residues. Germline lookup yields CDR1 SEHNR and CDR2 FQNEAQ (reference sequence).

The rearrangement uses TRBV7-2 and TRBJ2-3, with 7 nucleotides matching TRBD1. The CDR3 spans 15 residues. With 6 bases clipped from V and 3 bases from J, the junction kept 9 bases outside the gene matches. CDR1 is SGHTA, CDR2 FQGNSA, per germline. CDR3 DNA sequence: TGTGCCAGCAGGCTCTCGGGACAGAGGACAGATACGCAGTATTTT. It is translated as CASRLSGQRTDTQYF.

Here the CDR3 DNA reads TGCGCCAGCAGCTTGGGGGGTGGGTCCCACAATGAGCAGTTCTTC. It translates to CASSLGGGSHNEQFF. This rearrangement joins TRBV5-1 to TRBJ2-1; the D is unclear. In germline, CDR1 is SGHRS, CDR2 YFSETQ. This CDR3 is built from 15 residues. The V and J ends lost 0 bases and 5 bases respectively, with 12 bases between them. The full variable domain, rest sourced from reference TRBV5-1 and TRBJ2-1, is KAGVTQTPRYLIKTRGQQVTLSCSPISGHRSVSWYQQTPGQGLQFLFEYFSETQRNKGNFPGRFSGRQFSNSRSEMNVSTLELGDSALYLCASSLGGGSHNEQFFGPGTRLTVL.

The chain recombines TRBV5-5 with TRBJ1-1; D not resolved. Between the trimmed V and J ends, which lost 6 bases and 0 bases, there was a span of 9 bases. CDR3 size: 13 residues. Germline CDR1 is SGHKS and CDR2 is YYEKEE (reference sequence). DNA of the CDR3: TGTGCCAGCAAACGAGACCTGAACACTGAAGCTTTCTTT. This encodes CASKRDLNTEAFF.

The genes are TRBV6-6 and TRBJ1-4, with 8 positions matching TRBD1. Germline loops: CDR1 MNHNY, CDR2 SVGAGI (reference sequence). This CDR3 comprises 14 residues. The ends lost 6 bases at V and 5 bases at J; junction bases unmatched: 5. The CDR3 region is CASRSTGGNEKLFF. As DNA, the CDR3 is TGTGCCAGCAGGTCTACAGGGGGGAATGAAAAACTGTTTTTT.

The rearrangement uses TRBV7-2 and TRBJ2-3; 8 bases line up with TRBD1. The CDR3 extends over 18 amino acids. The germline V gene encodes CDR1 SGHTA and CDR2 FQGNSA. Germline trimming cut 4 bases from V and 7 bases from J; bases unmatched to any gene: 19. Here the CDR3 DNA reads TGTGCCAGCAGCTCCTCCCGCGGACAGGGAGAAGCGACCAATACGCAGTATTTT. Protein: CASSSSRGQGEATNTQYF.

V gene TRBV29-1 combines with J gene TRBJ1-1; 7 nucleotides line up with TRBD1. V lost 3 bases, J lost 0 bases, and 10 bases stayed unmatched. The V gene's germline CDR1 is SQVTM and CDR2 ANQGSEA. The CDR3 runs 16 residues. CDR3 nucleotides: TGCAGCGTTGACATAGGAGGGGGCCGTATGAACACTGAAGCTTTCTTT. As protein: CSVDIGGGRMNTEAFF. Based on the CDR3 plus reference TRBV29-1 and TRBJ1-1, the full variable domain is SAVISQKPSRDICQRGTSLTIQCQVDSQVTMMFWYRQQPGQSLTLIATANQGSEATYESGFVIDKFPISRPNLTFSTLTVSNMSPEDSSIYLCSVDIGGGRMNTEAFFGQGTRLTVV.

This clone was picked up a small number of times. The rearrangement links TRBV11-2 to TRBJ1-2, with 7 bases lining up with TRBD1. The junction had 2 bases not matched to a gene; V was cut back by 5 bases and J by 5 bases. The CDR3 is 12 amino acids. The germline V gene encodes CDR1 SGHAT and CDR2 FQNNGV. In nucleotides, the CDR3 is TGTGCCAGCAGCCCACAGGGGTATGGCTACACCTTC. This gives the protein CASSPQGYGYTF.

This CDR3 reads CASSLTRSYNEQFF. CDR3 sequence (DNA): TGTGCCAGCAGTCTCACCCGCTCCTACAATGAGCAGTTCTTC. The chain is built from TRBV2 and TRBJ2-1; unclear D gene. Trimming removed 5 bases from V and 0 bases from J, with 8 bases in between. Germline lookup yields CDR1 SNHLY and CDR2 FYNNEI. CDR3 length: 14 amino acids.